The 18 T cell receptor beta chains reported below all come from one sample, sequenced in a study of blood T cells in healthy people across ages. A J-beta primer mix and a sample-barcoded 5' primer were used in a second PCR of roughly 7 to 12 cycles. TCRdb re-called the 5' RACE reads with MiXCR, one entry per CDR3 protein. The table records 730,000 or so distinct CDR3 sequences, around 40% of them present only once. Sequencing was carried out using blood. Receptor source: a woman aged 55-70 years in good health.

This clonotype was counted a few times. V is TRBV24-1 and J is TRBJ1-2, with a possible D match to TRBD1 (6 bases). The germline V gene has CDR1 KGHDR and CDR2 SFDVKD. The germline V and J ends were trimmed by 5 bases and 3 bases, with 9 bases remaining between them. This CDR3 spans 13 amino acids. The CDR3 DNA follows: TGTGCCACCAGTGTAGCAGGGGACTATGGCTACACCTTC. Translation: CATSVAGDYGYTF.

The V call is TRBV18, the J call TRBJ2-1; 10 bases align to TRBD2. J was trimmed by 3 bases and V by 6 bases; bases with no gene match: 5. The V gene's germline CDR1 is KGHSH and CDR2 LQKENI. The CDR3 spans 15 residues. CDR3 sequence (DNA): TGTGCCAGCTCCTTCCCTAGCGGGAGCTACAATGAGCAGTTCTTC. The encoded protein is CASSFPSGSYNEQFF.

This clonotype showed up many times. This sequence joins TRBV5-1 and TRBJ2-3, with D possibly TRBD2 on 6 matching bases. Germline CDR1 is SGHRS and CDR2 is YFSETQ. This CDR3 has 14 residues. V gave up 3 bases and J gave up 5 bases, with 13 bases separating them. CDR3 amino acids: CASSSPRGKDTQYF. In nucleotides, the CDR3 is TGCGCCAGCAGCTCTCCTCGGGGGAAAGATACGCAGTATTTT. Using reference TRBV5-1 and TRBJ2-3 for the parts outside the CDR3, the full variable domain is KAGVTQTPRYLIKTRGQQVTLSCSPISGHRSVSWYQQTPGQGLQFLFEYFSETQRNKGNFPGRFSGRQFSNSRSEMNVSTLELGDSALYLCASSSPRGKDTQYFGPGTRLTVL.

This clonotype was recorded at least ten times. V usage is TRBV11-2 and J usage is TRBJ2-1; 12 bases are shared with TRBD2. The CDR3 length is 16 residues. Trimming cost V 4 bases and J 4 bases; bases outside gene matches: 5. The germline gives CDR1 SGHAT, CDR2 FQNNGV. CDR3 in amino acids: CASSSVLAGGYNEQFF. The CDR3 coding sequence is TGTGCCAGCAGCTCTGTCCTAGCGGGAGGGTACAATGAGCAGTTCTTC.

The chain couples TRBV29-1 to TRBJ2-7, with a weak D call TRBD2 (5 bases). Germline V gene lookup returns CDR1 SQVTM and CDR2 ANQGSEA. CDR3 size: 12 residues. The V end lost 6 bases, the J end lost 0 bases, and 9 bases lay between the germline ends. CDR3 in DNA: TGCAGCGTGACTAACGGCTCCTACGAGCAGTACTTC. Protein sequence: CSVTNGSYEQYF.

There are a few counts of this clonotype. CDR3 DNA sequence: TGTGCCAGCAGGAGACTAGCGAGTTCCTACGAGCAGTACTTC. This translates into CASRRLASSYEQYF. J is TRBJ2-7 and V is TRBV6-5; 8 bases fit TRBD2. Germline V gene lookup returns CDR1 MNHEY and CDR2 SVGAGI. The CDR3 has 14 residues. With 6 bases clipped from V and 1 base from J, the junction kept 5 bases outside the gene matches.

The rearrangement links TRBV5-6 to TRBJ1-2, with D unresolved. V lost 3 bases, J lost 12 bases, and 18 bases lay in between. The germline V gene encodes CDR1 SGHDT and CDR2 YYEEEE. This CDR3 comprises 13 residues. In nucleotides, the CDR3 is TGTGCCAGCAGCTCCTACGGCGGGGATGAACACACCTTC. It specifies CASSSYGGDEHTF.

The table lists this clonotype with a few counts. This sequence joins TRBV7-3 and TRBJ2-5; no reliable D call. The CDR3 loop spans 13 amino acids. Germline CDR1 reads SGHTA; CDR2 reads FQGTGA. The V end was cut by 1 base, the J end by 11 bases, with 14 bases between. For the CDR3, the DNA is TGTGCCAGCAGCTTAAGGCGGAGAAATGAGCAGTACTTC. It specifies CASSLRRRNEQYF.

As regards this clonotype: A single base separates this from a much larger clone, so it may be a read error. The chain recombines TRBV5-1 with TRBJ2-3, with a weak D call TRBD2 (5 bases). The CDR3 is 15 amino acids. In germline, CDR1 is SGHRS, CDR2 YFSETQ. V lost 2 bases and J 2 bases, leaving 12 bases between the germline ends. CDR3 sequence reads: CASSLSERVTDTQYF. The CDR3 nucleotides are TGCGCCAGCAGCTTAAGCGAGAGGGTCACAGATACGCAGTATTTT.

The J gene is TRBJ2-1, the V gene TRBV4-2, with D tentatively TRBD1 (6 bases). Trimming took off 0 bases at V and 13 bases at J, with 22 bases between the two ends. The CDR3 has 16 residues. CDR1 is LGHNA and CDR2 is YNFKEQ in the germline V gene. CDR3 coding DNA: TGTGCCAGCAGCCAAGAACAAATCAGTACAGGGCCGACCCAGTTCTTC. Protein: CASSQEQISTGPTQFF.

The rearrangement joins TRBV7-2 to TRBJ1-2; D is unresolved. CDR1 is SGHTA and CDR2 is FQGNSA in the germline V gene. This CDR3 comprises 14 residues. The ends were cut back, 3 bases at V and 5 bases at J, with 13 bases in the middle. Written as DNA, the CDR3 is TGTGCCAGCAGCTTTACCCTCGGAGGGTATGGCTACACCTTC. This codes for CASSFTLGGYGYTF.

CDR3 amino acids: CSVGGDSNQPQHF. CDR3 in DNA: TGCAGCGTGGGGGGGGATAGCAATCAGCCCCAGCATTTT. This sequence joins TRBV29-1 and TRBJ1-5, with D perhaps TRBD1 (5 bases). Germline-derived CDR1 and CDR2 are SQVTM and ANQGSEA. This CDR3 region has 13 residues. V lost 6 bases and J lost 0, with 9 bases in between.

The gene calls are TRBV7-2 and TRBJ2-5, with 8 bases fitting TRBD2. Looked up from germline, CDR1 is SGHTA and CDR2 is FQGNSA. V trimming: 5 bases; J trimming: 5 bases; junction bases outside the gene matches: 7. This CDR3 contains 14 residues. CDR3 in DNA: TGTGCCAGCAGCCCCCGGGGGGGCAAGGAGACCCAGTACTTC. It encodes CASSPRGGKETQYF. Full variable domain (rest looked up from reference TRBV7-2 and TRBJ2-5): GAGVSQSPSNKVTEKGKDVELRCDPISGHTALYWYRQSLGQGLEFLIYFQGNSAPDKSGLPSDRFSAERTGGSVSTLTIQRTQQEDSAVYLCASSPRGGKETQYFGPGTRLLVL.

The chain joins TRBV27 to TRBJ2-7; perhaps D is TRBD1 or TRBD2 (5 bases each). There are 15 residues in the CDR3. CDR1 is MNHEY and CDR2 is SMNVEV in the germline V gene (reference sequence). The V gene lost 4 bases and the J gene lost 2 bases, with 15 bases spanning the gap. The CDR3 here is CASSSPGRHTYEQYF. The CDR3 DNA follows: TGTGCCAGCAGTTCCCCGGGACGGCATACCTACGAGCAGTACTTC.

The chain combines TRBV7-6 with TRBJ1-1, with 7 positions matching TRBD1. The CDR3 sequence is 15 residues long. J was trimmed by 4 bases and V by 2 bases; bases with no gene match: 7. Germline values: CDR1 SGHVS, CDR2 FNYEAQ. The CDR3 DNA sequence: TGTGCCAGCAGCTTAATAGAAGGGGGCGGCACTGAAGCTTTCTTT. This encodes CASSLIEGGGTEAFF.

The CDR3 is CASSYDGTSGVYEQYF. The CDR3 bases are TGTGCCAGCAGTTACGACGGGACTAGCGGGGTTTACGAGCAGTACTTC. This sequence joins TRBV6-2 or TRBV6-3 and TRBJ2-7; TRBD2 matches 13 bases. The trim removed 2 bases at V and 4 bases at J, leaving 5 bases unmatched. Germline CDR1 is MNHEY and CDR2 is SVGEGT. The CDR3 loop spans 16 amino acids.

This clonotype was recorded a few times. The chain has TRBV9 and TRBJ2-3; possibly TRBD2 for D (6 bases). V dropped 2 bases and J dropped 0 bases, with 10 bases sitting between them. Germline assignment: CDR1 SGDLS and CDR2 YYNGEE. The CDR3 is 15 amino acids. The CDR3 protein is CASSVARGSTDTQYF. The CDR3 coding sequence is TGTGCCAGCAGCGTGGCGCGGGGAAGCACAGATACGCAGTATTTT.

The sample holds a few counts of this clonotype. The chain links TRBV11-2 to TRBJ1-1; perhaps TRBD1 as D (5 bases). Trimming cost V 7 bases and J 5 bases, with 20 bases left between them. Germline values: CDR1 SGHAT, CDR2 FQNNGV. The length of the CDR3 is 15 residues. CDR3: CASTTGVQGETEAFF. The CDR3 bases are TGTGCCAGCACCACCGGGGTCCAGGGCGAGACTGAAGCTTTCTTT.